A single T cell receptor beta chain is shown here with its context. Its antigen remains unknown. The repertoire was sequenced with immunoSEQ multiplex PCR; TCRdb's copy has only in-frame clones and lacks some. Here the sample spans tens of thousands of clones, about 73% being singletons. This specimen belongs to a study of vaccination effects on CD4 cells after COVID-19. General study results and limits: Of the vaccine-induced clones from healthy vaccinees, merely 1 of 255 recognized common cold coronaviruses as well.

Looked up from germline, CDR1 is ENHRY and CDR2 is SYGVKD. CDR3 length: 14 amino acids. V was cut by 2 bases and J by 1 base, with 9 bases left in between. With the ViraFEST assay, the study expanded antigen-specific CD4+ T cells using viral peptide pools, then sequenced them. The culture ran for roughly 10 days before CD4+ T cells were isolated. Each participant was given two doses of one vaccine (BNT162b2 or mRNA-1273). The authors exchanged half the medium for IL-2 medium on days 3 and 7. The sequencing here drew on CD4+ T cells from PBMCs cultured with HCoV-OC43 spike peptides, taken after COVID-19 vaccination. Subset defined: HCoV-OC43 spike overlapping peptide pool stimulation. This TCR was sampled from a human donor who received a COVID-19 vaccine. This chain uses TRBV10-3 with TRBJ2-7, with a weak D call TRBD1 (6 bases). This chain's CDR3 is CAISEDRLSYEQYF. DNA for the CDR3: TGTGCCATCAGTGAGGACAGGTTATCCTACGAGCAGTACTTC.